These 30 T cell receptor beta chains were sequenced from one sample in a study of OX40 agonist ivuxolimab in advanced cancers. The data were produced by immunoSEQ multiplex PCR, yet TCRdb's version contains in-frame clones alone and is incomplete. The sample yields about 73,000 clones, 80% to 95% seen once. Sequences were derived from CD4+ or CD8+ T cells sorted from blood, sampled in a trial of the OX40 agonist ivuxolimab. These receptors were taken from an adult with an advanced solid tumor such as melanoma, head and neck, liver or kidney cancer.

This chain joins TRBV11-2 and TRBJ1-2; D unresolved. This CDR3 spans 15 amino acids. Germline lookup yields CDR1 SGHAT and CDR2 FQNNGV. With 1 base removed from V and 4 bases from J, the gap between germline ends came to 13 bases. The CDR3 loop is CASSLGQDPFYGYTF. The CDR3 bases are TGTGCCAGCAGCTTAGGCCAAGACCCCTTCTATGGCTACACCTTC.

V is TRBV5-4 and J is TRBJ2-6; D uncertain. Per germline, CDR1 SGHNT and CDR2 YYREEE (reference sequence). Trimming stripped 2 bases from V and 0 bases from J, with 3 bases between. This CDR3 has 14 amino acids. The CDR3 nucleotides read TGTGCCAGCAGCTTTATCTCTGGGGCCAACGTCCTGACTTTC. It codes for CASSFISGANVLTF.

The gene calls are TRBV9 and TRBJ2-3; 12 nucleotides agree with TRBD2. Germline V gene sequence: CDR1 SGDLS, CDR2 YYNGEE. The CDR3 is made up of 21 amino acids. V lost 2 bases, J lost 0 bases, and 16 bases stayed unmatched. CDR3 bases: TGTGCCAGCAGCGTTAATGGGGCTAGCGGGAGGGCCGTGACGAGCACAGATACGCAGTATTTT. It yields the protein CASSVNGASGRAVTSTDTQYF.

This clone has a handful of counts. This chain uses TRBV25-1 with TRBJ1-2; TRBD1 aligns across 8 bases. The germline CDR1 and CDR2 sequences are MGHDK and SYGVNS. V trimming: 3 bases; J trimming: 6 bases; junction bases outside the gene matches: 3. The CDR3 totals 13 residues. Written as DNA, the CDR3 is TGTGCCAGCAGTGAGACAGGGGAGGATGGCTACACCTTC. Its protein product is CASSETGEDGYTF.

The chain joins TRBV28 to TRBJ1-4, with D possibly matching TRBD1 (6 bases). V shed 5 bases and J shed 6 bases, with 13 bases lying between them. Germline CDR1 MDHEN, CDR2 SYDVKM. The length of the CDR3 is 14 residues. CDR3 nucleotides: TGTGCCAGCAGTGGGGGGCGCGGGTATGAAAAACTGTTTTTT. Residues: CASSGGRGYEKLFF.

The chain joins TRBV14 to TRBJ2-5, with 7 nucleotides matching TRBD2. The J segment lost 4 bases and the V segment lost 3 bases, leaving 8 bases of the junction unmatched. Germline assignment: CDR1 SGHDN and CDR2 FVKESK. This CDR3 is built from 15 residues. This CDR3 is CASSHIGLVVETQYF. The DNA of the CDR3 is TGTGCCAGCAGCCATATAGGACTAGTAGTAGAGACCCAGTACTTC. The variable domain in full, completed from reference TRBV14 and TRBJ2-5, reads EAGVTQFPSHSVIEKGQTVTLRCDPISGHDNLYWYRRVMGKEIKFLLHFVKESKQDESGMPNNRFLAERTGGTYSTLKVQPAELEDSGVYFCASSHIGLVVETQYFGPGTRLLVL.

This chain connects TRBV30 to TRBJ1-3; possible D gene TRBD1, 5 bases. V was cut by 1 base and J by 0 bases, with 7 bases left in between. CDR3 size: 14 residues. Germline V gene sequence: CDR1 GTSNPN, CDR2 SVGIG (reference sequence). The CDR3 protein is CAWSAGGSGNTIYF. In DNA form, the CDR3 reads TGTGCCTGGAGTGCGGGGGGCTCTGGAAACACCATATATTTT.

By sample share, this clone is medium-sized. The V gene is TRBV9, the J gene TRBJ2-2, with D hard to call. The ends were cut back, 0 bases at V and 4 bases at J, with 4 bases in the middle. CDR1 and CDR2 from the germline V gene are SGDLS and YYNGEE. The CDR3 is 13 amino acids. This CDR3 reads CASSVGRTGELFF. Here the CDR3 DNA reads TGTGCCAGCAGCGTAGGTCGCACCGGGGAGCTGTTTTTT. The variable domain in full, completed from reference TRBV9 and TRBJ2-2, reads DSGVTQTPKHLITATGQRVTLRCSPRSGDLSVYWYQQSLDQGLQFLIQYYNGEERAKGNILERFSAQQFPDLHSELNLSSLELGDSALYFCASSVGRTGELFFGEGSRLTVL.

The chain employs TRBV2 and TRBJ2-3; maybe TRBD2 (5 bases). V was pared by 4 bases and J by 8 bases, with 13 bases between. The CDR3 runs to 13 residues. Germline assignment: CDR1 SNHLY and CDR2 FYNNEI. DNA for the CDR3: TGTGCCAGCAGTGGATCTAGCTGGGCTACGCAGTATTTT. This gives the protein CASSGSSWATQYF.

The CDR3, as DNA: TGTGCCAGCAGCGTAGGGGGGAACCGGGCGGCAGATACGCAGTATTTT. It encodes CASSVGGNRAADTQYF. The chain couples TRBV9 to TRBJ2-3; perhaps D is TRBD1 or TRBD2 (5 bases each). Germline CDR1 and CDR2: SGDLS and YYNGEE. The CDR3 length is 16 residues. Trimming shortened V by 0 bases and J by 4 bases, and 15 bases separated the two germline ends.

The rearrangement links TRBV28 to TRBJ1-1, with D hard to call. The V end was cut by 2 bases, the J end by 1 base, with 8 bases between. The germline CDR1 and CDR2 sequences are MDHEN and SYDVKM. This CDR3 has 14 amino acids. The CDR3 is CASSLLRENTEAFF. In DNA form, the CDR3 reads TGTGCCAGCAGTTTACTCCGAGAGAACACTGAAGCTTTCTTT.

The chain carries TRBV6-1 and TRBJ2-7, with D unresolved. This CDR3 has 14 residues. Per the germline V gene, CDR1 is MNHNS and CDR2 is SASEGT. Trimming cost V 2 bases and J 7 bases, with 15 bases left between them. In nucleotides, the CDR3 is TGTGCCAGCAGTGAAAATCATATCATAACGGAGCAGTACTTC. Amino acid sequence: CASSENHIITEQYF.

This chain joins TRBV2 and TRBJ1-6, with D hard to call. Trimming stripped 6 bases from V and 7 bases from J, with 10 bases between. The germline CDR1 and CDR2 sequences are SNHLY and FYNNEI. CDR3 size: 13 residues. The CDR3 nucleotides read TGTGCCAGCAGACCCCAGGTGAATTCACCCCTCCACTTT. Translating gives CASRPQVNSPLHF. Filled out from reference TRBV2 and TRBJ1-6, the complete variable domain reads EPEVTQTPSHQVTQMGQEVILRCVPISNHLYFYWYRQILGQKVEFLVSFYNNEISEKSEIFDDQFSVERPDGSNFTLKIRSTKLEDSAMYFCASRPQVNSPLHFGNGTRLTVT.

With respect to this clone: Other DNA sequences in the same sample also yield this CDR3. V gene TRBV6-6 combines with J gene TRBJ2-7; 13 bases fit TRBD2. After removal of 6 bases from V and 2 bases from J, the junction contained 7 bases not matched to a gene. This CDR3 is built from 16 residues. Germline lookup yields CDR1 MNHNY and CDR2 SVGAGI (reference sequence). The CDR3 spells CASRPAGTSGTYEQYF. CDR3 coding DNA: TGTGCCAGCAGACCAGCCGGGACTAGCGGGACCTACGAGCAGTACTTC.

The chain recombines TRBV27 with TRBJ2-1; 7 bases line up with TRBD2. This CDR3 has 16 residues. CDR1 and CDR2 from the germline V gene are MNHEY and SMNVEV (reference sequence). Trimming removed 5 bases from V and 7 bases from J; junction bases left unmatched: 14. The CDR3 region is CASSTLPSGKKNEQFF. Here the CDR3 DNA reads TGTGCCAGCAGTACCCTTCCGAGCGGGAAGAAAAATGAGCAGTTCTTC.

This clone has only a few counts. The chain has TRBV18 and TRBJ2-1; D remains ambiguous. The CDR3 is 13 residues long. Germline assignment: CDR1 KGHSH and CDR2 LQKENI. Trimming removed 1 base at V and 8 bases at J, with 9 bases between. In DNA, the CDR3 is TGTGCCAGCTCACCACGGTTGGTGGATGAGCAGTTCTTC. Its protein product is CASSPRLVDEQFF.

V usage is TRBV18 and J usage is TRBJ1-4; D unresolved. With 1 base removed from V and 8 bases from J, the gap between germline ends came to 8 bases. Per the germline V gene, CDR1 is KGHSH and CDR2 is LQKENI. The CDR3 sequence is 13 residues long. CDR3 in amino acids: CASSPQGQEKLFF. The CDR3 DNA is TGTGCCAGCTCACCACAGGGTCAGGAAAAACTGTTTTTT.

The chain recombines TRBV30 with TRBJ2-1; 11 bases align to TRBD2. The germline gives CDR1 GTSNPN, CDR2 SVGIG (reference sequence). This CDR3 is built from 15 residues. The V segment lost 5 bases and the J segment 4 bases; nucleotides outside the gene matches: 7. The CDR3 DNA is TGTGCCTGGCCCACCCTAGCGGGAGGATACAATGAGCAGTTCTTC. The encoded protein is CAWPTLAGGYNEQFF.

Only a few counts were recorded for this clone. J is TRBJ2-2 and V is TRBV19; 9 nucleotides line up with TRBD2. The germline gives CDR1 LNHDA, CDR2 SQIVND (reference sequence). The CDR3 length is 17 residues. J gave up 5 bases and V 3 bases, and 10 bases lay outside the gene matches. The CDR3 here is CASSIGAGGPLTGELFF. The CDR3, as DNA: TGTGCCAGTAGTATTGGGGCGGGAGGGCCTTTGACCGGGGAGCTGTTTTTT.

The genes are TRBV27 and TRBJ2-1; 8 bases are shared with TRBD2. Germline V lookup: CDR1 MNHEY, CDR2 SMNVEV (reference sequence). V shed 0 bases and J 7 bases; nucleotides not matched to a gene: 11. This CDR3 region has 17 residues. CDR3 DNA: TGTGCCAGCAGTTTATCTGTTGTGACTAGCGAACGGAATGAGCAGTTCTTC. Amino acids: CASSLSVVTSERNEQFF.

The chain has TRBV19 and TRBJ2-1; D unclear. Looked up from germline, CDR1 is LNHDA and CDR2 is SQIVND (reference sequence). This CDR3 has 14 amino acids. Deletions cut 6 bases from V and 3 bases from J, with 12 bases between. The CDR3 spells CASSLDGFYNEQFF. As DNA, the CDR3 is TGTGCCAGTAGCCTGGACGGATTCTACAATGAGCAGTTCTTC.

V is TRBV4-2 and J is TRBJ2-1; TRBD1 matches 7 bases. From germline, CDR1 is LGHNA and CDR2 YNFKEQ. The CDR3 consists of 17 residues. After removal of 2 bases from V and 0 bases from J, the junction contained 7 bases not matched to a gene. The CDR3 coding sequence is TGTGCCAGCAGCCAAAGTACAGGGGCAGGCTCCTACAATGAGCAGTTCTTC. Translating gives CASSQSTGAGSYNEQFF.

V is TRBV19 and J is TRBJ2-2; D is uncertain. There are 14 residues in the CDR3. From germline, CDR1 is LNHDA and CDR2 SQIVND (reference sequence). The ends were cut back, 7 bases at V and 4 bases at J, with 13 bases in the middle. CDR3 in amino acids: CASKERDFTGELFF. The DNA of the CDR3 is TGTGCCAGTAAGGAAAGAGACTTCACCGGGGAGCTGTTTTTT.

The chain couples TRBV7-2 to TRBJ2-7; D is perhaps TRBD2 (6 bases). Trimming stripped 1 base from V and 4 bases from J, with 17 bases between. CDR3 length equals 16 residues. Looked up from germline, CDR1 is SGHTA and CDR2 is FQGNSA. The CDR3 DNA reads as TGTGCCAGCAGCTTAGGGGGGGTGAGCGCGACGTACGAGCAGTACTTC. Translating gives CASSLGGVSATYEQYF.

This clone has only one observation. Written as DNA, the CDR3 is TGCGCCAGCAGCCAGGAGCGGGCCTCCTACAATGAGCAGTTCTTC. Translation gives CASSQERASYNEQFF. The chain links TRBV4-3 to TRBJ2-1; perhaps TRBD2 as D (6 bases). The CDR3 consists of 15 residues. Germline values: CDR1 LGHNA, CDR2 YSLEER. Trimming removed 3 bases from V and 0 bases from J, with 9 bases in between.

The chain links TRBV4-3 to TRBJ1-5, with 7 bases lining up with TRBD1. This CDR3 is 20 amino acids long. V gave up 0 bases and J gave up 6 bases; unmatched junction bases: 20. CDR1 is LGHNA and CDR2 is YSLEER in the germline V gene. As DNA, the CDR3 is TGCGCCAGCAGCCAAGATCAGTTAGGCGAGACAGGGAAGATCGGTCAGCCCCAGCATTTT. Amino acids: CASSQDQLGETGKIGQPQHF.

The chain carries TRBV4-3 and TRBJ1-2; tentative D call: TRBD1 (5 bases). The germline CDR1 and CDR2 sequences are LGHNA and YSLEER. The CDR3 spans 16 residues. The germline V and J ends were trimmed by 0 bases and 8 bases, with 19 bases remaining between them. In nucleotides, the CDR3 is TGCGCCAGCAGCCAAGATGGGAACAGGAGTCCTTCCGGCTACACCTTC. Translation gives CASSQDGNRSPSGYTF.

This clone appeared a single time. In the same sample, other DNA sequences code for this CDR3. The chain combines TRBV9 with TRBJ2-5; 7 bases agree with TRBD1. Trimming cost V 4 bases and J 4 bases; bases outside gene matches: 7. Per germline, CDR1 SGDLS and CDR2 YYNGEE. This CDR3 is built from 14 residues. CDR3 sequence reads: CASSFRDRRETQYF. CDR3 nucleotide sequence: TGTGCCAGCAGCTTCCGGGACAGACGAGAGACCCAGTACTTC.

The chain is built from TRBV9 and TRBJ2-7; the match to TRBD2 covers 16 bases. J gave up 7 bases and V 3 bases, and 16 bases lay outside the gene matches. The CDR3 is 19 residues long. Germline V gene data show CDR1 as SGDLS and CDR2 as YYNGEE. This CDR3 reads CASSGAEGLAGGRFGEQYF. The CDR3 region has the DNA TGTGCCAGCAGCGGTGCTGAGGGACTAGCGGGAGGGCGGTTCGGAGAGCAGTACTTC.

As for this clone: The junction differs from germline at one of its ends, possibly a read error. CDR3 DNA: TGTGCCAGCAGCTTAGGAGCCCCCCACTTC. Translating gives CASSLGAPHF. The chain has TRBV7-2 and TRBJ2-5; D gene uncertain. This CDR3 has 10 amino acids. Germline CDR1 SGHTA, CDR2 FQGNSA.